The 26 T cell receptor beta chains given below trace back to one sample, sequenced in a study of blood T cell repertoires in COVID-19 (dated by TCRdb to 2020 to 2022). Library creation used the immunoSEQ multiplex PCR assay. This is the immuneACCESS table as TCRdb keeps it, with only in-frame sequences that have V and J called. A part of the clones is gone; compared with another copy, unresolved V genes explain less than half, and the rest is unexplained. The sample table holds 220,000 or so clones, of which over 80% were seen once. Approximately 6.6% of the sample belongs to the ten largest clones. The sample was PBMCs or T cells enriched from blood (not recorded which). The receptors were sampled from a middle-aged woman who had recovered from COVID-19.

The chain has TRBV7-9 and TRBJ1-1; D is unresolved. The CDR3 runs to 15 residues. Germline V CDR1 and CDR2: SEHNR, FQNEAQ (reference sequence). The ends were cut back, 3 bases at V and 1 base at J, with 12 bases in the middle. The CDR3: CASSLFGGKNTEAFF. In DNA, the CDR3 is TGTGCCAGCAGCTTGTTTGGCGGGAAGAACACTGAAGCTTTCTTT.

The rearrangement links TRBV7-9 to TRBJ2-2; TRBD2 aligns across 10 bases. V lost 4 bases and J lost 0; bases outside the gene matches: 11. Germline CDR1 reads SEHNR; CDR2 reads FQNEAQ (reference sequence). This CDR3 is built from 19 residues. CDR3 protein: CASSSPASGSPTNTGELFF. CDR3 nucleotide sequence: TGTGCCAGCAGCTCGCCGGCTAGCGGGAGTCCTACGAACACCGGGGAGCTGTTTTTT. The variable domain in full, completed from reference TRBV7-9 and TRBJ2-2, reads DTGVSQNPRHKITKRGQNVTFRCDPISEHNRLYWYRQTLGQGPEFLTYFQNEAQLEKSRLLSDRFSAERPKGSFSTLEIQRTEQGDSAMYLCASSSPASGSPTNTGELFFGEGSRLTVL.

This rearrangement joins TRBV5-1 to TRBJ2-7; a possible D gene is TRBD2 (6 bases). The V gene's germline CDR1 is SGHRS and CDR2 YFSETQ. V lost 0 bases, J lost 5 bases, and 6 bases lay in between. The CDR3 has 12 residues. For the CDR3, the DNA is TGCGCCAGCAGCTTGGAGCGGGACGAGCAGTACTTC. Residues: CASSLERDEQYF. Complete variable domain (other parts from reference TRBV5-1 and TRBJ2-7): KAGVTQTPRYLIKTRGQQVTLSCSPISGHRSVSWYQQTPGQGLQFLFEYFSETQRNKGNFPGRFSGRQFSNSRSEMNVSTLELGDSALYLCASSLERDEQYFGPGTRLTVT.

V gene TRBV2 combines with J gene TRBJ1-1; no definite D call. The CDR3 is made up of 16 amino acids. Trimming removed 6 bases at V and 1 base at J, with 18 bases between. The V gene's germline CDR1 is SNHLY and CDR2 FYNNEI. The CDR3 DNA follows: TGTGCCAGCAGCACTTACGTAGACACCTCGAACACTGAAGCTTTCTTT. Residues: CASSTYVDTSNTEAFF.

The chain carries TRBV7-2 and TRBJ2-5, with 7 bases matching TRBD2. The J segment lost 1 base and the V segment lost 5 bases, leaving 10 bases of the junction unmatched. The germline V gene has CDR1 SGHTA and CDR2 FQGNSA. The CDR3 is made up of 16 amino acids. In nucleotides, the CDR3 is TGTGCCAGCAGCCCCGTGGTAGCGGGTCCCCAAGAGACCCAGTACTTC. The encoded protein is CASSPVVAGPQETQYF.

This chain links TRBV6-2 or TRBV6-3 with TRBJ2-7; TRBD2 matches at 10 bases. The CDR3 runs to 14 residues. The ends lost 6 bases at V and 6 bases at J; junction bases unmatched: 8. Germline V gene sequence: CDR1 MNHEY, CDR2 SVGEGT. The CDR3 DNA follows: TGTGCCAGCAGCGAACCGGGACTAGCGTTCGAGCAGTACGTC. Translation: CASSEPGLAFEQYV.

The rearrangement links TRBV5-1 to TRBJ2-7, with unresolved D. The ends were cut back, 0 bases at V and 1 base at J, with 5 bases in the middle. The CDR3 has 13 residues. Germline V lookup: CDR1 SGHRS, CDR2 YFSETQ. CDR3 sequence (DNA): TGCGCCAGCAGCTTGGCCATGTCCTACGAGCAGTACTTC. Protein product: CASSLAMSYEQYF. Drawing the rest from reference TRBV5-1 and TRBJ2-7, the complete variable domain is KAGVTQTPRYLIKTRGQQVTLSCSPISGHRSVSWYQQTPGQGLQFLFEYFSETQRNKGNFPGRFSGRQFSNSRSEMNVSTLELGDSALYLCASSLAMSYEQYFGPGTRLTVT.

The rearrangement uses TRBV21-1 and TRBJ1-2. TRBV21-1 represents a pseudogene. The CDR3 is 17 residues long. CDR3 loop: CASSKVEGPPKLYGYTF. The CDR3, as DNA: TGTGCCAGCAGCAAAGTGGAGGGTCCTCCCAAACTATATGGCTACACCTTC.

This clone was detected only a few times. V usage is TRBV28 and J usage is TRBJ2-5; tentative D call: TRBD1 (6 bases). Looked up from germline, CDR1 is MDHEN and CDR2 is SYDVKM. The length of the CDR3 is 15 residues. V lost 4 bases and J lost 0, with 12 bases in between. CDR3 in amino acids: CASSSRTAYQETQYF. CDR3 in DNA: TGTGCCAGCAGTTCACGGACAGCCTACCAAGAGACCCAGTACTTC.

The genes are TRBV18 and TRBJ1-1; a possible D gene is TRBD1 (6 bases). Trimming cost V 6 bases and J 0 bases, with 11 bases left between them. Germline loops: CDR1 KGHSH, CDR2 LQKENI. The CDR3 consists of 14 residues. The CDR3 DNA is TGTGCCAGCTCCATGGGACACCTGAACACTGAAGCTTTCTTT. Amino acid sequence: CASSMGHLNTEAFF.

This rearrangement joins TRBV27 to TRBJ1-2; D ambiguous. CDR3 size: 15 residues. Germline-derived CDR1 and CDR2 are MNHEY and SMNVEV (reference sequence). V was pared by 5 bases and J by 7 bases, with 20 bases between. In DNA, the CDR3 is TGTGCCAGCAGTCTCTCCCCTGACCTAGGCGGTGGCTACACCTTC. Amino acid sequence: CASSLSPDLGGGYTF.

This clone has only a few counts. The chain is built from TRBV27 and TRBJ1-2; perhaps TRBD1 as D (5 bases). The V gene lost 5 bases and the J gene lost 7 bases, with 11 bases spanning the gap. The germline CDR1 and CDR2 sequences are MNHEY and SMNVEV (reference sequence). The CDR3 runs to 12 residues. The chain's CDR3 is CASSGQGVGYTF. The CDR3 DNA reads TGTGCCAGCAGTGGTCAAGGGGTTGGCTACACCTTC.

The chain employs TRBV6-5 and TRBJ1-5; the D is unclear. There are 14 residues in the CDR3. Germline V gene lookup returns CDR1 MNHEY and CDR2 SVGAGI. V was pared by 6 bases and J by 7 bases, with 16 bases between. The DNA of the CDR3 is TGTGCCAGCAGCCCCGAGAGGCCCGAGCAGCCCCAGCATTTT. Residues: CASSPERPEQPQHF.

J is TRBJ2-1 and V is TRBV7-6; TRBD1 matches at 10 bases. CDR3 length equals 15 residues. The V segment lost 4 bases and the J segment 6 bases; nucleotides outside the gene matches: 6. The germline V gene has CDR1 SGHVS and CDR2 FNYEAQ. CDR3 DNA: TGTGCCAGCAGCTGGGGACAGGGGTGGGGCAATGAGCAGTTCTTC. It specifies CASSWGQGWGNEQFF.

This clone was picked up one time. The rearrangement joins TRBV18 to TRBJ1-3; weak D call: TRBD1 (6 bases). V lost 0 bases, J lost 0 bases, and 9 bases lay in between. This CDR3 is built from 16 residues. Germline V gene data show CDR1 as KGHSH and CDR2 as LQKENI. CDR3 region: CASSPPGQSSGNTIYF. CDR3 DNA sequence: TGTGCCAGCTCACCACCAGGACAGAGCTCTGGAAACACCATATATTTT.

The rearrangement joins TRBV7-8 to TRBJ2-4; TRBD1 agrees at 10 bases. Germline trimming cut 5 bases from V and 8 bases from J; bases unmatched to any gene: 6. In germline, CDR1 is SGHVS, CDR2 FQNEAQ. This CDR3 spans 14 amino acids. CDR3 amino acids: CASSPGTGEDIQYF. CDR3 sequence (DNA): TGTGCCAGCAGCCCCGGGACAGGGGAGGACATTCAGTACTTC.

This chain joins TRBV28 and TRBJ2-2, with D possibly matching TRBD2 (6 bases). This CDR3 is 15 amino acids long. The germline V gene encodes CDR1 MDHEN and CDR2 SYDVKM. The V end was cut by 6 bases, the J end by 5 bases, with 16 bases between. CDR3 sequence reads: CASRTPGEWTGELFF. CDR3 sequence (DNA): TGTGCCAGCAGGACCCCGGGGGAGTGGACCGGGGAGCTGTTTTTT.

The chain combines TRBV5-6 with TRBJ1-2; 7 bases match TRBD1. The V gene end was trimmed by 3 bases and the J gene end by 8 bases; junction bases not matched to a gene: 1. The CDR3 contains 11 residues. Germline lookup yields CDR1 SGHDT and CDR2 YYEEEE. The DNA of the CDR3 is TGTGCCAGCAGCTCAGGGGGAGGCTACACCTTC. It translates to CASSSGGGYTF.

V and J are TRBV3-1 (or the pseudogene TRBV3-2) and TRBJ1-4, with D possibly TRBD1 on 6 matching bases. Trimming removed 4 bases from V and 2 bases from J, with 8 bases in between. The CDR3 is 14 amino acids. The germline gives CDR1 LGHDT, CDR2 YNNKEL (reference sequence). The CDR3 protein is CASSRQATNEKLFF. The CDR3 DNA is TGTGCCAGCAGCCGACAGGCGACTAATGAAAAACTGTTTTTT.

This clone was seen a few times. The J gene is TRBJ2-7, the V gene TRBV28; D might be TRBD2 (5 bases). There are 15 residues in the CDR3. The germline CDR1 and CDR2 sequences are MDHEN and SYDVKM. V was clipped by 6 bases and J by 2 bases, with 17 bases between them. The CDR3 region is CASSQLSSGTYEQYF. DNA for the CDR3: TGTGCCAGCAGCCAACTATCAAGCGGAACCTACGAGCAGTACTTC.

The gene calls are TRBV7-9 and TRBJ1-2; possible D gene TRBD1, 5 bases. Germline loops: CDR1 SEHNR, CDR2 FQNEAQ (reference sequence). Trimming left V 9 bases short and J 8 bases short, with 16 bases between. The CDR3 is made up of 12 amino acids. CDR3 in amino acids: CASLGGDEGYTF. CDR3 coding DNA: TGTGCCAGTCTGGGAGGGGATGAGGGCTACACCTTC.

This sequence joins TRBV11-3 and TRBJ2-7; D gene unclear. The CDR3 is made up of 14 amino acids. Germline V gene lookup returns CDR1 SGHNT and CDR2 YENEEA. The V end was cut by 5 bases, the J end by 3 bases, with 14 bases between. The CDR3: CASSPSRGYYEQYV. CDR3 nucleotides: TGTGCCAGCAGCCCCTCGAGAGGTTACTACGAGCAGTACGTC.

The chain combines TRBV6-5 with TRBJ2-7; weak D call: TRBD1 (5 bases). The CDR3 has 14 residues. The germline V gene has CDR1 MNHEY and CDR2 SVGAGI. V was shortened by 6 bases and J by 0 bases, with 12 bases between the two germline ends. The CDR3 bases are TGTGCCAGCAGGTTAGACAGCTCCTCCTACGAGCAGTACTTC. This gives the protein CASRLDSSSYEQYF.

The genes are TRBV19 and TRBJ1-5; D perhaps matches TRBD1 (6 bases). V shed 6 bases and J shed 5 bases, with 20 bases lying between them. The CDR3 spans 16 residues. Germline V gene lookup returns CDR1 LNHDA and CDR2 SQIVND (reference sequence). DNA of the CDR3: TGTGCCAGTAGCGACCTCTGGCAGGGGCCTTATCAGCCCCAGCATTTT. It yields the protein CASSDLWQGPYQPQHF.

The chain links TRBV11-1 to TRBJ2-3; no reliable D call. The CDR3 sequence is 10 residues long. V shed 5 bases and J shed 5 bases, with 2 bases lying between them. CDR1 SGHAT and CDR2 FQDESV come from the germline V gene (reference sequence). The DNA of the CDR3 is TGTGCCAGCAGCCAAGATACGCAGTATTTT. Translated, it gives CASSQDTQYF.

The gene calls are TRBV9 and TRBJ2-3; D gene ambiguous. The CDR3 length is 15 residues. Germline V gene lookup returns CDR1 SGDLS and CDR2 YYNGEE. V lost 4 bases and J lost 6, with 18 bases in between. The CDR3 DNA sequence: TGTGCCAGCAGCCCCTCCCAGTCCCTCGTCGATACGCAGTATTTT. It translates to CASSPSQSLVDTQYF.